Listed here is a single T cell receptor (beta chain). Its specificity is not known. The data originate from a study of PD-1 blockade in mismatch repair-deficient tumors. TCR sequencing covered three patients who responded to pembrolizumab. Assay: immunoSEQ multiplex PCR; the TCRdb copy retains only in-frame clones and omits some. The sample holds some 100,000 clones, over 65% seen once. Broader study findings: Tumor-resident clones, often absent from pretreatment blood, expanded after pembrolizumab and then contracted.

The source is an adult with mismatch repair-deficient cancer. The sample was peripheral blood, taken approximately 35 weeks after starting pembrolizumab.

CDR3 in amino acids: CASSESRQGGMDGELFF. CDR3 in DNA: TGCGCCAGCAGTGAGTCAAGACAGGGAGGGATGGACGGGGAGCTGTTTTTT. The V call is TRBV10-1, the J call TRBJ2-2; TRBD1 or TRBD2 may be the D gene (7 bases each). V lost 0 bases and J lost 7, with 18 bases in between. The V gene's germline CDR1 is WNHNN and CDR2 SYGVQD (reference sequence). The length of the CDR3 is 17 residues.